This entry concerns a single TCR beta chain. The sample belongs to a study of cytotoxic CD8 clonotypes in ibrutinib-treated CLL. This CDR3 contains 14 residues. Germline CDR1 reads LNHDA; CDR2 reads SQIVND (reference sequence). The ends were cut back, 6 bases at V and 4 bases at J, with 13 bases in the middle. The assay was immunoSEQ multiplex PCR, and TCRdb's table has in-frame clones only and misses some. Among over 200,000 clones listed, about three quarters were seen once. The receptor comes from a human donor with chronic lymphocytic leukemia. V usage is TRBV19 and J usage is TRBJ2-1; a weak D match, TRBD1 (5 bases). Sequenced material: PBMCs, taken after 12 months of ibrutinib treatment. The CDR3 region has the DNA TGTGCCAGTAGCCAGGGTATCAGGTACAATGAGCAGTTCTTC. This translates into CASSQGIRYNEQFF.